The 29 T cell receptor beta chains below all came from one sample that was sequenced in a study of T cells in Graves' hyperthyroidism and ophthalmopathy. Amplified TCR beta CDR3 regions derived from RNA transcripts. The HTBI set primed first-round TCR CDR3 RT-PCR. TCRdb processed the multiplex PCR reads anew with MiXCR; each CDR3 protein has one entry. This table has 350,000 to 400,000 distinct CDR3 sequences, 19% appearing once. Sequencing used blood. The receptor set was obtained from a woman under 30 with Graves' hyperthyroidism.

The chain is built from TRBV10-2 and TRBJ2-5; D might be TRBD2 (5 bases). The CDR3 is 13 amino acids. The V end lost 6 bases, the J end lost 5 bases, and 13 bases lay between the germline ends. Germline loops: CDR1 WSHSY, CDR2 SAAADI. CDR3 in amino acids: CASSPTSWETQYF. The CDR3 nucleotides read TGCGCCAGCAGCCCCACTAGTTGGGAGACCCAGTACTTC.

The count of this clonotype is one. The V call is TRBV5-1, the J call TRBJ2-7, with D possibly matching TRBD2 (6 bases). Germline V gene lookup returns CDR1 SGHRS and CDR2 YFSETQ. The CDR3 contains 14 residues. The V and J ends lost 4 bases and 4 bases respectively, with 15 bases between them. CDR3 bases: TGCGCCAGCAGCCCGGACGTCGGGGGATACGAGCAGTACTTC. It codes for CASSPDVGGYEQYF.

This clonotype came up many times. This chain uses TRBV12-5 with TRBJ1-5; D unclear. The CDR3 is 14 amino acids. The V end was cut by 3 bases, the J end by 3 bases, with 9 bases between. Germline-derived CDR1 and CDR2 are LGHNT and FRNRAP. Written as DNA, the CDR3 is TGTGCTAGTGGTTTAGGAGGACCCAATCAGCCCCAGCATTTT. As protein: CASGLGGPNQPQHF.

Worth noting for this clonotype: This may be a read error: a much more frequent sequence differs by one nucleotide. The chain uses TRBV5-1 and TRBJ1-2; no firm D call. The CDR3 length is 13 residues. Germline V lookup: CDR1 SGHRS, CDR2 YFSETQ. The CDR3 here is CSSSLENFYGYTF. DNA for the CDR3: TGCTCCAGCAGCTTGGAGAATTTTTATGGCTACACCTTC.

In its sample, this clonotype was seen many times. The chain uses TRBV20-1 and TRBJ1-1, with D possibly TRBD1 on 6 matching bases. The CDR3 length is 12 residues. Germline V gene sequence: CDR1 DFQATT, CDR2 SNEGSKA (reference sequence). With 4 bases removed from V and 4 bases from J, the gap between germline ends came to 10 bases. The CDR3 is CSANRVVTEAFF. The CDR3 DNA sequence: TGCAGTGCTAACAGGGTCGTCACTGAAGCTTTCTTT.

The genes are TRBV3-1 and TRBJ2-2, with D tentatively TRBD1 (5 bases). Trimming stripped 7 bases from V and 6 bases from J, with 15 bases between. Germline loops: CDR1 LGHDT, CDR2 YNNKEL (reference sequence). CDR3 length: 14 amino acids. The CDR3 is CASTGQGRPGELFF. CDR3 sequence (DNA): TGTGCCAGCACGGGCCAGGGAAGGCCCGGGGAGCTGTTTTTT.

Many counts were recorded for this clonotype. This chain uses TRBV5-1 with TRBJ1-2, with D uncertain. Per the germline V gene, CDR1 is SGHRS and CDR2 is YFSETQ. V dropped 4 bases and J dropped 4 bases, with 11 bases sitting between them. The CDR3 extends over 13 amino acids. The CDR3 nucleotides are TGCGCCAGCAGCCCCGGGCTTCCCTATGGCTACACCTTC. Residues: CASSPGLPYGYTF. The full variable domain, with the rest looked up from reference TRBV5-1 and TRBJ1-2, is KAGVTQTPRYLIKTRGQQVTLSCSPISGHRSVSWYQQTPGQGLQFLFEYFSETQRNKGNFPGRFSGRQFSNSRSEMNVSTLELGDSALYLCASSPGLPYGYTFGSGTRLTVV.

This clonotype was seen ten or more times. CDR3 DNA sequence: TGTGCCAGCAGCTTATCTCTCGTCGCGGGGAAACGGGTAGGCACTGAAGCTTTCTTT. This gives the protein CASSLSLVAGKRVGTEAFF. V is TRBV7-3 and J is TRBJ1-1, with no clear D. V lost 2 bases, J lost 4 bases, and 26 bases lay in between. The CDR3 has 19 residues. Per the germline V gene, CDR1 is SGHTA and CDR2 is FQGTGA.

This clonotype has at least ten counts. This chain joins TRBV4-1 and TRBJ2-7, with D possibly TRBD1 on 7 matching bases. Looked up from germline, CDR1 is MGHRA and CDR2 is YSYEKL. The CDR3 consists of 18 residues. V lost 4 bases, J lost 4 bases, and 26 bases lay in between. Here the CDR3 DNA reads TGCGCCAGCAGCCCCTGGAGACTGACAGGGCGGGGAGGTTACGAGCAGTACTTC. As protein: CASSPWRLTGRGGYEQYF.

This clonotype has a handful of counts. The chain couples TRBV18 to TRBJ1-2; D remains ambiguous. The CDR3 has 13 residues. CDR1 and CDR2 (germline): KGHSH, LQKENI. Trimming removed 1 base from V and 6 bases from J, with 9 bases in between. The CDR3 loop reads CASSPRAADGYTF. The CDR3, as DNA: TGTGCCAGCTCACCACGGGCGGCTGATGGCTACACCTTC.

This clonotype was found many times. This chain links TRBV5-1 with TRBJ1-1; TRBD1 matches at 10 bases. With V trimmed by 4 bases and J by 1 base, 10 bases remained unmatched. Germline V gene sequence: CDR1 SGHRS, CDR2 YFSETQ. The CDR3 sequence is 17 residues long. The CDR3 coding sequence is TGCGCCAGCAGCCTGCAGGGACAGGGGAGCTGGAACACTGAAGCTTTCTTT. This translates into CASSLQGQGSWNTEAFF.

In this sample, this clonotype turned up many times. The CDR3 region is CASSFQGSTREQYF. The CDR3 DNA reads as TGTGCCAGCAGTTTCCAGGGTTCGACGCGGGAGCAGTACTTC. The chain carries TRBV27 and TRBJ2-7; maybe TRBD1 (5 bases). Germline V gene lookup returns CDR1 MNHEY and CDR2 SMNVEV (reference sequence). The V and J ends lost 3 bases and 7 bases respectively, with 16 bases between them. The CDR3 covers 14 residues.

This clonotype was recorded many times. V is TRBV30 and J is TRBJ2-7, with TRBD1 matching over 10 bases. The CDR3 runs 14 residues. Germline CDR1 reads GTSNPN; CDR2 reads SVGIG (reference sequence). With V trimmed by 4 bases and J by 3 bases, 6 bases remained unmatched. CDR3 coding DNA: TGTGCCTGGACCTCCGGGACAGGGGTCTACGAGCAGTACTTC. Translated, it gives CAWTSGTGVYEQYF. Filled out from reference TRBV30 and TRBJ2-7, the complete variable domain reads SQTIHQWPATLVQPVGSPLSLECTVEGTSNPNLYWYRQAAGRGLQLLFYSVGIGQISSEVPQNLSASRPQDRQFILSSKKLLLSDSGFYLCAWTSGTGVYEQYFGPGTRLTVT.

At least ten counts were recorded for this clonotype. The V gene is TRBV11-1, the J gene TRBJ1-1; D is undetermined. The V gene's germline CDR1 is SGHAT and CDR2 FQDESV (reference sequence). The CDR3 spans 18 residues. V lost 5 bases and J lost 1, with 23 bases in between. The DNA of the CDR3 is TGTGCCAGCAGCCCTCCGTTTGGGCGTTACGACCCGAACACTGAAGCTTTCTTT. Amino acids: CASSPPFGRYDPNTEAFF.

This clonotype was counted ten times or more. This chain links TRBV28 with TRBJ1-6, with D unclear. This CDR3 is 14 amino acids long. CDR1 MDHEN and CDR2 SYDVKM come from the germline V gene. Between the trimmed V and J ends, which lost 5 bases and 6 bases, there was a span of 11 bases. CDR3 region: CASSGLVGNSPLHF. CDR3 nucleotides: TGTGCCAGCAGTGGCCTCGTGGGTAATTCACCCCTCCACTTT.

This chain links TRBV6-1 with TRBJ2-6; D gene unclear. V lost 2 bases, J lost 1 base, and 6 bases lay in between. This CDR3 comprises 15 residues. CDR1 and CDR2 from the germline V gene are MNHNS and SASEGT. Here the CDR3 DNA reads TGTGCCAGCAGTGAACGGTTTTCTGGGGCCAACGTCCTGACTTTC. Its translation is CASSERFSGANVLTF.

This clonotype was counted at least ten times. The rearrangement joins TRBV24-1 to TRBJ1-2; D is undetermined. This CDR3 spans 13 amino acids. V gave up 7 bases and J gave up 5 bases, with 13 bases separating them. Looked up from germline, CDR1 is KGHDR and CDR2 is SFDVKD. The CDR3 DNA reads TGTGCCACCAGCACTAACTTGGGTTATGGCTACACCTTC. Encoded protein: CATSTNLGYGYTF.

There are many counts of this clonotype. The chain recombines TRBV7-2 with TRBJ2-7, with a weak D call TRBD2 (5 bases). Trimming cost V 2 bases and J 7 bases, with 12 bases left between them. The CDR3 loop spans 13 amino acids. Germline CDR1 is SGHTA and CDR2 is FQGNSA. The CDR3 region has the DNA TGTGCCAGCAGCTTAATGTCGCGCGGGGAGCAGTACTTC. This encodes CASSLMSRGEQYF.

Ten or more counts support this clonotype. DNA of the CDR3: TGTGCCAGCAGCTTAGAAGGAGACAGCGACTTCTATGGCTACACCTTC. This sequence encodes CASSLEGDSDFYGYTF. V usage is TRBV11-2 and J usage is TRBJ1-2; tentative D call: TRBD1 (5 bases). Trimming removed 0 bases from V and 4 bases from J, with 15 bases in between. CDR3 length equals 16 residues. Germline CDR1 reads SGHAT; CDR2 reads FQNNGV.

CDR3 region: CASRDNMNTEAFF. The CDR3 coding sequence is TGTGCCAGCCGGGACAACATGAACACTGAAGCTTTCTTT. V is TRBV18 and J is TRBJ1-1, with D possibly TRBD1 on 6 matching bases. Germline V gene sequence: CDR1 KGHSH, CDR2 LQKENI. Trimming left V 8 bases short and J 0 bases short, with 10 bases between. The CDR3 has 13 amino acids.

The chain joins TRBV20-1 to TRBJ2-7, with D perhaps matching TRBD1 or TRBD2 (5 bases each). This CDR3 has 13 amino acids. Deletions cut 3 bases from V and 3 bases from J, with 12 bases between. Germline assignment: CDR1 DFQATT and CDR2 SNEGSKA (reference sequence). Here the CDR3 reads CSARAGTFYEQYF. CDR3 sequence (DNA): TGCAGTGCTAGGGCCGGGACCTTCTACGAGCAGTACTTC.

This clonotype occurred many times. The chain recombines TRBV18 with TRBJ1-1; 9 positions agree with TRBD1. The CDR3 sequence is 15 residues long. The ends lost 3 bases at V and 0 bases at J; junction bases unmatched: 2. From germline, CDR1 is KGHSH and CDR2 LQKENI. This chain's CDR3 is CASSPGQGLNTEAFF. For the CDR3, the DNA is TGTGCCAGCTCACCGGGACAGGGCTTGAACACTGAAGCTTTCTTT. The complete variable domain, with remaining parts taken from reference TRBV18 and TRBJ1-1, reads NAGVMQNPRHLVRRRGQEARLRCSPMKGHSHVYWYRQLPEEGLKFMVYLQKENIIDESGMPKERFSAEFPKEGPSILRIQQVVRGDSAAYFCASSPGQGLNTEAFFGQGTRLTVV.

Only one count was recorded for this clonotype. J is TRBJ1-2 and V is TRBV3-1; TRBD1 agrees at 8 bases. Per germline, CDR1 LGHDT and CDR2 YNNKEL (reference sequence). V lost 5 bases to trimming and J lost 7 bases; unmatched junction nucleotides: 15. This CDR3 is 16 amino acids long. Here the CDR3 DNA reads TGTGCCAGCAGCACTAGGACAGGGAGCGGTAGAATTGGCTACACCTTC. This sequence encodes CASSTRTGSGRIGYTF.

The chain is built from TRBV20-1 and TRBJ2-7; 8 nucleotides line up with TRBD1. V was clipped by 2 bases and J by 4 bases; unmatched bases: 4. CDR3 length: 13 residues. The germline V gene has CDR1 DFQATT and CDR2 SNEGSKA (reference sequence). CDR3 region: CSARSQGAYEQYF. CDR3 nucleotides: TGCAGTGCTAGATCTCAGGGGGCGTACGAGCAGTACTTC.

This clonotype has just one count. This chain links TRBV28 with TRBJ2-7, with TRBD1 identical over 10 bases. The germline CDR1 and CDR2 sequences are MDHEN and SYDVKM. The CDR3 has 16 residues. Germline trimming cut 3 bases from V and 0 bases from J; bases unmatched to any gene: 5. The CDR3 DNA sequence: TGTGCCAGCAGTTTGCTTCGGACAGGGGGCTCCTACGAGCAGTACTTC. Amino acid sequence: CASSLLRTGGSYEQYF.

This clonotype was observed at least ten times. The chain carries TRBV7-2 and TRBJ1-2; 7 positions match TRBD1. The CDR3 has 14 amino acids. CDR1 is SGHTA, CDR2 FQGNSA, per germline. The V segment lost 11 bases and the J segment 1 base; nucleotides outside the gene matches: 10. The CDR3 nucleotides read TGTGCCGGAAAGGAGGGGGCCGGTAACTATGGCTACACCTTC. This encodes CAGKEGAGNYGYTF.

This clonotype was recorded many times. V and J are TRBV6-1 and TRBJ2-3; D is possibly TRBD1 (5 bases). Germline CDR1 and CDR2: MNHNS and SASEGT. The CDR3 loop spans 14 amino acids. V lost 2 bases to trimming and J lost 2 bases, with 8 bases between them. This CDR3 reads CASSEMDTTDTQYF. CDR3 nucleotide sequence: TGTGCCAGCAGTGAAATGGACACCACAGATACGCAGTATTTT.

This clonotype was counted ten times or more. The chain links TRBV27 to TRBJ2-7, with unresolved D. The germline CDR1 and CDR2 sequences are MNHEY and SMNVEV (reference sequence). This CDR3 is built from 12 residues. The germline V and J ends were trimmed by 3 bases and 4 bases, with 7 bases remaining between them. CDR3 coding DNA: TGTGCCAGCAGTTTTGTGGGGTACGAGCAGTACTTC. It codes for CASSFVGYEQYF.

This clonotype occurred many times. This sequence joins TRBV6-5 and TRBJ1-1, with D possibly being TRBD1 (5 bases). Between the trimmed V and J ends, which lost 2 bases and 2 bases, there was a span of 15 bases. Germline CDR1 reads MNHEY; CDR2 reads SVGAGI. The CDR3 runs 16 residues. This chain's CDR3 is CASSYTLPGSNTEAFF. DNA for the CDR3: TGTGCCAGCAGTTACACGCTCCCAGGGAGCAACACTGAAGCTTTCTTT.